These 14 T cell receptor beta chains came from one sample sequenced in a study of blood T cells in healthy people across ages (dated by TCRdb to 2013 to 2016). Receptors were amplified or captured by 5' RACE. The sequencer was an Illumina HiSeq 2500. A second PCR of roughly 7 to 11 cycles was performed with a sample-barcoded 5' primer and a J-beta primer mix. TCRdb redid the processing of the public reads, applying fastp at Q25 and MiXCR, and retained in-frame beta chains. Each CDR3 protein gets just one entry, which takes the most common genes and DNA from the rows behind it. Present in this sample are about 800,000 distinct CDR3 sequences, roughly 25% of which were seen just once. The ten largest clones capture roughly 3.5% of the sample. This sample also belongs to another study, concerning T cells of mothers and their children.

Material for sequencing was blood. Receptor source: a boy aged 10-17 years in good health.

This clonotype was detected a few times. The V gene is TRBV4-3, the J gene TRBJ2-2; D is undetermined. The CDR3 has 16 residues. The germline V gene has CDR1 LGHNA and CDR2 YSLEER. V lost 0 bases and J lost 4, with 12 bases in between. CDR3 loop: CASSQDSQVITGELFF. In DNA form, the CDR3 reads TGCGCCAGCAGCCAAGATTCCCAGGTTATCACCGGGGAGCTGTTTTTT.

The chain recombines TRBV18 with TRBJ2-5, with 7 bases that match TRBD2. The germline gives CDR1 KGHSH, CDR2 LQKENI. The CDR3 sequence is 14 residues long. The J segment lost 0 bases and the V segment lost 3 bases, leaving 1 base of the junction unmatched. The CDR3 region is CASSPLADQETQYF. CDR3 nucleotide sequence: TGTGCCAGCTCACCCCTAGCGGACCAAGAGACCCAGTACTTC.

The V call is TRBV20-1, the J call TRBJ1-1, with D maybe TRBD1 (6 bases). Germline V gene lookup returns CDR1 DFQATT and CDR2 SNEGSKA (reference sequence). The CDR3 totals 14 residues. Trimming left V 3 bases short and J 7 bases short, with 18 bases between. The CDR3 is CSARNEGQGGEAFF. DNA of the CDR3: TGCAGTGCTAGGAATGAAGGACAAGGGGGTGAAGCTTTCTTT.

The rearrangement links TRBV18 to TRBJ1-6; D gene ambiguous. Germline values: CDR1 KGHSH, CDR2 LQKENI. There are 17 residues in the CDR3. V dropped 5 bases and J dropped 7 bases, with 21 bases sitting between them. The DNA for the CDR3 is TGTGCCAGCTCATCCTCCGGGCCCACCTTTCAAAATTCACCCCTCCACTTT. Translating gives CASSSSGPTFQNSPLHF.

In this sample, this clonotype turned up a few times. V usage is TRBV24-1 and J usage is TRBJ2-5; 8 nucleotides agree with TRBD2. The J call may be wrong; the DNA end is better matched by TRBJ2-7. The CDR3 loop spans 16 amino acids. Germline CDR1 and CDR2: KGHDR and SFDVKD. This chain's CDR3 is CAPAGGGRRDFYEQYF. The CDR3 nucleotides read TGTGCCCCCGCGGGGGGAGGGCGGAGAGACTTCTACGAGCAGTACTTC.

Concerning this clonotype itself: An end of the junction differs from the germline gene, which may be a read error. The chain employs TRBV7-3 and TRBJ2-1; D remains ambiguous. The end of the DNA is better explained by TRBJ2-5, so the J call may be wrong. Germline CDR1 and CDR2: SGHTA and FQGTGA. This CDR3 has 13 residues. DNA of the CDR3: TGTGCCAGCAGCCTAACCCTAGGGGAGACCCAGTACTTC. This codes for CASSLTLGETQYF.

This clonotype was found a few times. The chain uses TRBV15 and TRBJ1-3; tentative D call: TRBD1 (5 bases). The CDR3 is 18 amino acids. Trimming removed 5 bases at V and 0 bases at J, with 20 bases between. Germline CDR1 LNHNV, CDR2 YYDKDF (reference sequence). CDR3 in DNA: TGTGCCACCAGCCCCTCAGCGCCAGGGAGCTACTCTGGAAACACCATATATTTT. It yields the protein CATSPSAPGSYSGNTIYF.

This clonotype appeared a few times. For the CDR3, the DNA is TGTGCCAGCCATACGGGACTAGCGGGAGGGAGCTCCTACAATGAGCAGTTCTTC. Encoded protein: CASHTGLAGGSSYNEQFF. The rearrangement joins TRBV28 to TRBJ2-1; 16 bases are shared with TRBD2. This CDR3 spans 18 amino acids. The J segment lost 0 bases and the V segment lost 8 bases, leaving 7 bases of the junction unmatched. CDR1 MDHEN and CDR2 SYDVKM come from the germline V gene.

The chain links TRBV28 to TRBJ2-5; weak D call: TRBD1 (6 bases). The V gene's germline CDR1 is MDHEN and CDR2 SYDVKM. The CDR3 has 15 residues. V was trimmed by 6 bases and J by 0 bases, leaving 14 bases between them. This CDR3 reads CASSDGQGHQETQYF. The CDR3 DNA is TGTGCCAGCAGCGACGGGCAGGGGCACCAAGAGACCCAGTACTTC.

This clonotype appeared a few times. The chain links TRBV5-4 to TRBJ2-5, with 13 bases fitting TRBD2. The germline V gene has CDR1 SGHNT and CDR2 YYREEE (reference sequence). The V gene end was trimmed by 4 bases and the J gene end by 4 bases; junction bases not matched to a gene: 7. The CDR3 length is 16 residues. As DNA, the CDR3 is TGTGCCAGCAGCCTGCCGGGACTAGCGGGACGAGAGACCCAGTACTTC. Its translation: CASSLPGLAGRETQYF.

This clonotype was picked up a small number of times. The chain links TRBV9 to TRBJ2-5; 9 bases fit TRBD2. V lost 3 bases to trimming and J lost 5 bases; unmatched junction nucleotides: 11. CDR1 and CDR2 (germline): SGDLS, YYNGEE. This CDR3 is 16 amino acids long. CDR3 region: CASSAGGLAGSETQYF. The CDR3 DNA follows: TGTGCCAGCAGCGCAGGAGGTCTAGCGGGAAGCGAGACCCAGTACTTC.

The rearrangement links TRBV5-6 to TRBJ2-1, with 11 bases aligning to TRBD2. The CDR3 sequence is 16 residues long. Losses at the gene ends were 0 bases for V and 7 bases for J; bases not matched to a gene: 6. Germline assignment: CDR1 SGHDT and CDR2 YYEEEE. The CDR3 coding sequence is TGTGCCAGCAGCTTGGTCGCTCTAGCGGGAGGTAATGAGCAGTTCTTC. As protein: CASSLVALAGGNEQFF.

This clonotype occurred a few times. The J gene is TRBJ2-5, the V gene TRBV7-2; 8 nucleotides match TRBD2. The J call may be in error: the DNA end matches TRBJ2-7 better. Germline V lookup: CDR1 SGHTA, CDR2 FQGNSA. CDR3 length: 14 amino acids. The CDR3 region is CASSAPGGAYEQYF. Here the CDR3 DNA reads TGTGCCAGCAGCGCCCCCGGGGGGGCCTACGAGCAGTACTTC.

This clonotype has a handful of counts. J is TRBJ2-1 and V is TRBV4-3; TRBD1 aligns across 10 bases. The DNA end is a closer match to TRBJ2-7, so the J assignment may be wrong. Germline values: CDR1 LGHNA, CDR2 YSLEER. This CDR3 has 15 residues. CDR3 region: CASSPGQGGGYEQYF. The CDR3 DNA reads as TGCGCCAGCAGCCCCGGACAGGGGGGTGGCTACGAGCAGTACTTC.